The next 20 T cell receptor beta chains were all read from a single sample in a study of T cells in Graves' hyperthyroidism and ophthalmopathy. The source material, RNA transcripts, was used to amplify TCR beta CDR3 regions. Using the HTBI primer set, a first-round RT-PCR was run on the TCR CDR3. Each CDR3 protein is one row after TCRdb ran MiXCR on the multiplex PCR reads. Found here are approximately 370,000 distinct CDR3 sequences, 14% to 15% of them singletons; the top ten hold around a third. The sample comprised blood. These receptors came from a woman younger than 45 with Graves' hyperthyroidism.

A few counts support this clonotype. This sequence joins TRBV9 and TRBJ2-1; possibly TRBD2 for D (6 bases). The CDR3 sequence is 15 residues long. Germline CDR1 reads SGDLS; CDR2 reads YYNGEE. V was shortened by 0 bases and J by 10 bases, with 17 bases between the two germline ends. CDR3 sequence: CASSVDGGPAKEQFF. CDR3 nucleotides: TGTGCCAGCAGCGTAGACGGGGGACCGGCGAAGGAGCAGTTCTTC. Filled out from reference TRBV9 and TRBJ2-1, the complete variable domain reads DSGVTQTPKHLITATGQRVTLRCSPRSGDLSVYWYQQSLDQGLQFLIQYYNGEERAKGNILERFSAQQFPDLHSELNLSSLELGDSALYFCASSVDGGPAKEQFFGPGTRLTVL.

This clonotype has a count of ten or more. The chain has TRBV28 and TRBJ2-5; 10 bases are a match to TRBD2. V lost 3 bases, J lost 4 bases, and 23 bases stayed unmatched. Per the germline V gene, CDR1 is MDHEN and CDR2 is SYDVKM. This CDR3 region has 21 residues. CDR3 DNA: TGTGCCAGCAGTTTGCATCTAGCGGGAGATGTGTGGATGGTTGGGAGAGAGACCCAGTACTTC. This gives the protein CASSLHLAGDVWMVGRETQYF.

This clonotype was observed a few times. J is TRBJ2-3 and V is TRBV6-2 or TRBV6-3; 7 bases align to TRBD2. Germline CDR1 MNHEY, CDR2 SVGEGT. V was clipped by 0 bases and J by 3 bases; unmatched bases: 6. This CDR3 has 16 amino acids. CDR3 protein: CASSYSSRGSTDTQYF. Written as DNA, the CDR3 is TGTGCCAGCAGTTACTCATCTCGCGGGAGTACAGATACGCAGTATTTT.

The gene calls are TRBV20-1 and TRBJ2-7; D perhaps matches TRBD1 (5 bases). The CDR3 is 15 amino acids. V was pared by 2 bases and J by 0 bases, with 14 bases between. Germline lookup yields CDR1 DFQATT and CDR2 SNEGSKA (reference sequence). The CDR3 here is CSARIFSRASYEQYF. In DNA, the CDR3 is TGCAGTGCTAGAATCTTTAGCAGGGCCTCCTACGAGCAGTACTTC.

This clonotype was seen repeatedly, ten times or more. The gene calls are TRBV11-2 and TRBJ2-5, with 10 bases fitting TRBD1. Germline-derived CDR1 and CDR2 are SGHAT and FQNNGV. This CDR3 is built from 20 residues. Losses at the gene ends were 1 base for V and 2 bases for J; bases not matched to a gene: 16. The DNA of the CDR3 is TGTGCCAGCAGCTTAGTGGGAAGGAGGACAGGGGGTGTTCGGCAAGAGACCCAGTACTTC. Residues: CASSLVGRRTGGVRQETQYF.

This chain connects TRBV10-3 to TRBJ1-6; D may be TRBD1 (5 bases). Trimming left V 3 bases short and J 9 bases short, with 12 bases between. Germline values: CDR1 ENHRY, CDR2 SYGVKD. The CDR3 covers 14 residues. CDR3 residues: CAISDPRAGSPLHF. The CDR3 bases are TGTGCCATCAGTGACCCCAGGGCTGGTTCACCCCTCCACTTT.

The chain uses TRBV30 and TRBJ2-7; TRBD2 aligns across 7 bases. Unmatched junction bases numbered 6, after V lost 1 base and J lost 3 bases. This CDR3 is built from 14 residues. Germline CDR1 GTSNPN, CDR2 SVGIG (reference sequence). Here the CDR3 reads CAWSGGDYSYEQYF. Here the CDR3 DNA reads TGTGCCTGGAGTGGTGGGGACTATAGCTACGAGCAGTACTTC.

In its sample, this clonotype was seen many times. The rearrangement uses TRBV6-1 and TRBJ2-5, with D perhaps matching TRBD1 (6 bases). The CDR3 covers 15 residues. The V and J ends lost 6 bases and 4 bases respectively, with 18 bases between them. Germline V CDR1 and CDR2: MNHNS, SASEGT. CDR3 in DNA: TGTGCCAGCAGCCCGGGGTCCGGGACATCAGAGACCCAGTACTTC. This sequence encodes CASSPGSGTSETQYF.

There are a few counts of this clonotype. This sequence joins TRBV11-2 and TRBJ1-1; D is unclear. CDR3 length equals 13 residues. V lost 7 bases to trimming and J lost 10 bases, with 19 bases between them. The germline gives CDR1 SGHAT, CDR2 FQNNGV. The CDR3 DNA sequence: TGTGCCAGCACCATACCCATCAGCCGGCGAGCTTTCTTT. It specifies CASTIPISRRAFF.

This clonotype showed up just a few times. The chain is built from TRBV9 and TRBJ2-7; 11 bases are shared with TRBD2. There are 16 residues in the CDR3. CDR1 and CDR2 (germline): SGDLS, YYNGEE. V was clipped by 0 bases and J by 6 bases; unmatched bases: 8. The CDR3 region has the DNA TGTGCCAGCAGCGTAGGACTAGCGGGGAGTTCTAGCGAGCAGTACTTC. Amino acid sequence: CASSVGLAGSSSEQYF.

The CDR3 reads CASSLGVSRLAGDYLAKNIQYF. The CDR3 nucleotides read TGTGCCAGCAGTTTAGGGGTTAGTCGGCTAGCGGGAGACTACTTAGCCAAAAACATTCAGTACTTC. This chain joins TRBV27 and TRBJ2-4; 10 bases map to TRBD2. V dropped 2 bases and J dropped 0; count of bases not matched to a gene: 19. In germline, CDR1 is MNHEY, CDR2 SMNVEV (reference sequence). This CDR3 comprises 22 residues.

This clonotype was found a few times. The CDR3 DNA is TGCAGTGTTAGGGGTTTAAGGGGCTCCTACGAGCAGTACTTC. Amino acids: CSVRGLRGSYEQYF. This chain joins TRBV20-1 and TRBJ2-7, with TRBD1 as a possible D gene (5 bases). Deletions cut 7 bases from V and 0 bases from J, with 16 bases between. The germline gives CDR1 DFQATT, CDR2 SNEGSKA (reference sequence). This CDR3 region has 14 residues.

The sample holds a few counts of this clonotype. J is TRBJ1-2 and V is TRBV18, with 7 bases fitting TRBD1. Unmatched junction bases numbered 1, after V lost 8 bases and J lost 4 bases. The CDR3 covers 11 residues. Germline CDR1 is KGHSH and CDR2 is LQKENI. The CDR3 DNA reads TGTGCCAGCGGGGACAGCTATGGCTACACCTTC. It codes for CASGDSYGYTF.

This clonotype occurred a few times. The V and J genes are TRBV29-1 and TRBJ2-1, with TRBD2 as a possible D gene (6 bases). Germline loops: CDR1 SQVTM, CDR2 ANQGSEA. Trimming pared 2 bases from V and 8 bases from J, leaving 7 bases between. This CDR3 is 11 amino acids long. CDR3 coding DNA: TGCAGCGTTGAATGGGGGGATGAGCAGTTCTTC. Protein: CSVEWGDEQFF.

This rearrangement joins TRBV12-3 or TRBV12-4 to TRBJ1-1; possible D gene TRBD1, 5 bases. The CDR3 runs 13 residues. Trimming stripped 7 bases from V and 7 bases from J, with 16 bases between. CDR3 amino acids: CASNFGGTVEAFF. CDR3 coding DNA: TGTGCCAGCAACTTCGGGGGGACCGTTGAAGCTTTCTTT.

A remark on this clonotype: The junction differs from germline at one of its ends, possibly a read error. The chain has TRBV5-1 and TRBJ2-7; D unclear. This CDR3 is built from 15 residues. Germline V gene lookup returns CDR1 SGHRS and CDR2 YFSETQ. This CDR3 is CASSLGYSASYKQYF. The CDR3 DNA follows: TGCGCCAGCAGCTTGGGATACTCTGCCTCCTACAAGCAGTACTTC.

This clonotype showed up many times. The CDR3 bases are TGTGCCAGCAGCTCGCTGCGGGGGGATCGGGTAAATGAGCAGTTCTTC. Translation: CASSSLRGDRVNEQFF. The rearrangement joins TRBV7-3 to TRBJ2-1, with 8 bases that match TRBD2. This CDR3 comprises 16 residues. With V trimmed by 4 bases and J by 7 bases, 12 bases remained unmatched. The germline gives CDR1 SGHTA, CDR2 FQGTGA. Full variable domain (remainder filled in from reference TRBV7-3 and TRBJ2-1): GAGVSQTPSNKVTEKGKYVELRCDPISGHTALYWYRQSLGQGPEFLIYFQGTGAADDSGLPNDRFFAVRPEGSVSTLKIQRTERGDSAVYLCASSSLRGDRVNEQFFGPGTRLTVL.

This clonotype has just a few counts. This CDR3 reads CASSAGERMKAQYF. DNA for the CDR3: TGTGCCAGCAGCGCGGGGGAGAGGATGAAGGCCCAGTACTTC. V is TRBV9 and J is TRBJ2-5; possible D gene TRBD2, 6 bases. This CDR3 region has 14 residues. Germline CDR1 and CDR2: SGDLS and YYNGEE. Between the trimmed V and J ends, which lost 3 bases and 9 bases, there was a span of 18 bases.

This clonotype was seen only a few times. The J gene is TRBJ1-3, the V gene TRBV20-1, with 7 bases matching TRBD1. Germline loops: CDR1 DFQATT, CDR2 SNEGSKA (reference sequence). After removal of 6 bases from V and 0 bases from J, the junction contained 11 bases not matched to a gene. The CDR3 extends over 16 amino acids. CDR3 sequence (DNA): TGCAGTGCGAAACCCAGGACAGGACCCTCTGGAAACACCATATATTTT. This gives the protein CSAKPRTGPSGNTIYF.

The chain recombines TRBV15 with TRBJ1-5; the match to TRBD1 covers 10 bases. Germline assignment: CDR1 LNHNV and CDR2 YYDKDF (reference sequence). The V gene end was trimmed by 1 base and the J gene end by 2 bases; junction bases not matched to a gene: 11. The CDR3 covers 19 residues. The CDR3 reads CATSRGLGLGTGGNQPQHF. CDR3 nucleotides: TGTGCCACCAGCAGAGGTCTAGGCCTCGGGACAGGGGGCAATCAGCCCCAGCATTTT.